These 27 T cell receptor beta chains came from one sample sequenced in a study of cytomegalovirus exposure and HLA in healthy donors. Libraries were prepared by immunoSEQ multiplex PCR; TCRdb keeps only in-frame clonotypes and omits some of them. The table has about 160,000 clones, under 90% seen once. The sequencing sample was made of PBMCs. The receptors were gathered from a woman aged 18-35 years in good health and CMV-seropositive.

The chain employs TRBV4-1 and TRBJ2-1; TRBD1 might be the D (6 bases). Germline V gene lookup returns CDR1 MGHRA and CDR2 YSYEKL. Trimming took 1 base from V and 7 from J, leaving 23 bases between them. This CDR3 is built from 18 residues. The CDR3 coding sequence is TGCGCCAGCAGCCAAGTAGGGACATCTCACTTCATAGGGAATGAGCAGTTCTTC. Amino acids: CASSQVGTSHFIGNEQFF.

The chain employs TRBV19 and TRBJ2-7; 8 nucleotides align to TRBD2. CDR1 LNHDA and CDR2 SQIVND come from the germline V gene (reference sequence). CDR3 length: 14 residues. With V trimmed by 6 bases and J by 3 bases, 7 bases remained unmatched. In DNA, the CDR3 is TGTGCCAGTAGCCTCGGGGGGGCAAACTACGAGCAGTACTTC. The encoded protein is CASSLGGANYEQYF.

As DNA, the CDR3 is TGTGCCAGCAGGGCCAGGGATGACAACGAGCAGTACTTC. Residues: CASRARDDNEQYF. The J gene is TRBJ2-7, the V gene TRBV2, with TRBD1 as a possible D gene (5 bases). CDR1 is SNHLY, CDR2 FYNNEI, per germline. V was clipped by 6 bases and J by 5 bases, with 14 bases between them. The CDR3 sequence is 13 residues long. Full variable domain (remainder filled in from reference TRBV2 and TRBJ2-7): EPEVTQTPSHQVTQMGQEVILRCVPISNHLYFYWYRQILGQKVEFLVSFYNNEISEKSEIFDDQFSVERPDGSNFTLKIRSTKLEDSAMYFCASRARDDNEQYFGPGTRLTVT.

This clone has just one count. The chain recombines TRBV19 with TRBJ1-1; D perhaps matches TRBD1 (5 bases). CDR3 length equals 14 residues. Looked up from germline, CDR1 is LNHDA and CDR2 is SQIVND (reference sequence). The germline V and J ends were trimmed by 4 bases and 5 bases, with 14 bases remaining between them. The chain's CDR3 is CASSSPWGGTEAFF. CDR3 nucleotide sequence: TGTGCCAGTAGTAGCCCGTGGGGGGGGACTGAAGCTTTCTTT.

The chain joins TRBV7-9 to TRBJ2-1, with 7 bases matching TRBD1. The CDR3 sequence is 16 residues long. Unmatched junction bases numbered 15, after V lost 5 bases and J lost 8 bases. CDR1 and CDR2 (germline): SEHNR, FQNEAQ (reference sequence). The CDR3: CASSKTGTDVWYEQFF. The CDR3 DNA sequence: TGTGCCAGCAGCAAGACCGGGACAGATGTATGGTATGAGCAGTTCTTC.

CDR3 sequence: CASSQGFAGGQETQYF. Here the CDR3 DNA reads TGTGCCAGCAGCCAAGGGTTCGCGGGAGGGCAAGAGACCCAGTACTTC. The genes are TRBV14 and TRBJ2-5, with TRBD2 matching over 9 bases. Trimming at V came to 1 base and at J to 2 bases, leaving 5 bases not matched to a gene. CDR1 and CDR2 from the germline V gene are SGHDN and FVKESK. This CDR3 has 16 residues.

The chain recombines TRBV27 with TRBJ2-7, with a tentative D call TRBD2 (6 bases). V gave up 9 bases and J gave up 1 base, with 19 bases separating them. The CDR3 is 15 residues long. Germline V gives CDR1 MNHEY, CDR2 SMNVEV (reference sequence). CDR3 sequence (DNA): TGTGCCAGAAGACTAGTAGCACGTCCATCCTACGAGCAGTACTTC. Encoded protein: CARRLVARPSYEQYF.

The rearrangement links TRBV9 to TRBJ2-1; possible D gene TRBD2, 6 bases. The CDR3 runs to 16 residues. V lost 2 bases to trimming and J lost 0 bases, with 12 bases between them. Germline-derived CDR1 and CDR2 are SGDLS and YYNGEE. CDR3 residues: CASSVIAESSYNEQFF. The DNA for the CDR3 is TGTGCCAGCAGCGTTATAGCGGAGAGCTCCTACAATGAGCAGTTCTTC.

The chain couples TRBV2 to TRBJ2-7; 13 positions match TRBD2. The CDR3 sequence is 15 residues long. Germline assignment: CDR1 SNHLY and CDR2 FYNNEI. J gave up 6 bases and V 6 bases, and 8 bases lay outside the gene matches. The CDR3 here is CASSATGLAGVEQYF. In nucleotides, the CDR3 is TGTGCCAGCAGCGCTACTGGACTAGCGGGAGTCGAGCAGTACTTC.

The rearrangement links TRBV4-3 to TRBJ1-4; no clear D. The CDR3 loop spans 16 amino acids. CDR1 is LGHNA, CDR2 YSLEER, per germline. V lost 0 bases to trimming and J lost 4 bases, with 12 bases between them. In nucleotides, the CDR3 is TGCGCCAGCAGCCAAGATCCTTCACAGATTAATGAAAAACTGTTTTTT. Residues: CASSQDPSQINEKLFF.

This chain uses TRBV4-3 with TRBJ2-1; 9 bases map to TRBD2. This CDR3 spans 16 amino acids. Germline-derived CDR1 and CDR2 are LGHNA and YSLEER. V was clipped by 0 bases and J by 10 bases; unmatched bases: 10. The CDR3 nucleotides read TGCGCCAGCAGCCAAGAGGGAAGTAGCGGGAGAGGCGAGCAGTTCTTC. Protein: CASSQEGSSGRGEQFF.

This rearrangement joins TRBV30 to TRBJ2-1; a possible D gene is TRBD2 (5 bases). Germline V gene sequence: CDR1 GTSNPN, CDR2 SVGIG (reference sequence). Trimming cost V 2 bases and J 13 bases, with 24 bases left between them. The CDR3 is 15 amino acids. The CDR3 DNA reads TGTGCCTGGAGTAACCCCCACGGACTCGCACTGCCACAGTTCTTC. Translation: CAWSNPHGLALPQFF.

CDR3 residues: CAISDGDGGYTF. CDR3 nucleotide sequence: TGTGCCATCAGTGACGGAGATGGTGGCTACACCTTC. The chain uses TRBV10-3 and TRBJ1-2; D is undetermined. CDR1 and CDR2 (germline): ENHRY, SYGVKD. The CDR3 consists of 12 residues. V lost 3 bases and J lost 7, with 9 bases in between.

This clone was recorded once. The DNA of the CDR3 is TGTGCTAGTGGTTTGGTATACCTGCTAGGTAAGGTCAACACTGAAGCTTTCTTT. This gives the protein CASGLVYLLGKVNTEAFF. The chain uses TRBV12-5 and TRBJ1-1; D not resolved. V was shortened by 0 bases and J by 2 bases, with 19 bases between the two germline ends. The CDR3 is made up of 18 amino acids. The germline gives CDR1 LGHNT, CDR2 FRNRAP.

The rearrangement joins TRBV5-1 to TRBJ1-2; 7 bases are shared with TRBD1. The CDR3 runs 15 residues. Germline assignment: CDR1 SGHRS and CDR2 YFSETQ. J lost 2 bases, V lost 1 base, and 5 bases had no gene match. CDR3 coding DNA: TGCGCCAGCAGCTTGTCCGGGACAGTGAACTATGGCTACACCTTC. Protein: CASSLSGTVNYGYTF.

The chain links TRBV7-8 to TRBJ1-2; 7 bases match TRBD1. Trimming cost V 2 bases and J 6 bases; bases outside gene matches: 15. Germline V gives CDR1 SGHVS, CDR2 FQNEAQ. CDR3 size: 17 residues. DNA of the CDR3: TGTGCCAGCAGCTTATTTGGCGGTAGGGGGCGGTTGGATGGCTACACCTTC. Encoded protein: CASSLFGGRGRLDGYTF.

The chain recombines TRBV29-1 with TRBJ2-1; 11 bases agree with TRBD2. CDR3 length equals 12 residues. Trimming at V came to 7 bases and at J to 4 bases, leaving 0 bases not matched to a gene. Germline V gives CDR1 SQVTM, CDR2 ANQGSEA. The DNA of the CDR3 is TGCAGCGGGACTAGCGGGTACAATGAGCAGTTCTTC. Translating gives CSGTSGYNEQFF.

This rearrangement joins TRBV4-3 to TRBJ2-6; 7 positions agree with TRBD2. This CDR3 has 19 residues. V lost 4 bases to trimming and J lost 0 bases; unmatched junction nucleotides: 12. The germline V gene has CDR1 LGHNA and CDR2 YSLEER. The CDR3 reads CASSRKTGGLGSGANVLTF. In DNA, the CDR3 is TGCGCCAGCAGCCGGAAAACGGGGGGTCTGGGCTCTGGGGCCAACGTCCTGACTTTC.

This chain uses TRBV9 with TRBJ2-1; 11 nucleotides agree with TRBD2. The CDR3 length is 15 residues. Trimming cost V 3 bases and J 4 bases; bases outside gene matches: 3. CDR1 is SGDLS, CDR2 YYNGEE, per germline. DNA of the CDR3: TGTGCCAGCAGCGCGCCTAGCGGGGGGTACAATGAGCAGTTCTTC. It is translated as CASSAPSGGYNEQFF. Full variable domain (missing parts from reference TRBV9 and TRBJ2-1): DSGVTQTPKHLITATGQRVTLRCSPRSGDLSVYWYQQSLDQGLQFLIQYYNGEERAKGNILERFSAQQFPDLHSELNLSSLELGDSALYFCASSAPSGGYNEQFFGPGTRLTVL.

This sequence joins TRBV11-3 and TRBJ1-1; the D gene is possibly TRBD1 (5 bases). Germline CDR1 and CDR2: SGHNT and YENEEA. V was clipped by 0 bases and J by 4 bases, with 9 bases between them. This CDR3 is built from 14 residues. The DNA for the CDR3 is TGTGCCAGCAGCTTAGAAGGCAGGGTCACTGAAGCTTTCTTT. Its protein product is CASSLEGRVTEAFF.

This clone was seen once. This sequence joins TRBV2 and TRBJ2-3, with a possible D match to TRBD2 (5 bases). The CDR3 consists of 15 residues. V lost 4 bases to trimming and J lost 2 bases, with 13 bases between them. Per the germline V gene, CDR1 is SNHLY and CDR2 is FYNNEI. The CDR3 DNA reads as TGTGCCAGCAGTGGAGTGAGAGGGATCACAGATACGCAGTATTTT. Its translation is CASSGVRGITDTQYF. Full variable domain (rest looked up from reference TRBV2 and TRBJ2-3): EPEVTQTPSHQVTQMGQEVILRCVPISNHLYFYWYRQILGQKVEFLVSFYNNEISEKSEIFDDQFSVERPDGSNFTLKIRSTKLEDSAMYFCASSGVRGITDTQYFGPGTRLTVL.

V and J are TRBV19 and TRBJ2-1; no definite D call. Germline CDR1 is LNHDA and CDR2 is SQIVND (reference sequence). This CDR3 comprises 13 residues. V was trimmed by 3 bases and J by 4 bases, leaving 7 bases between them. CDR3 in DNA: TGTGCCAGTAGTATCCCCCAGTACAATGAGCAGTTCTTC. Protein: CASSIPQYNEQFF. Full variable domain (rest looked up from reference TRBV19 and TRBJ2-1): DGGITQSPKYLFRKEGQNVTLSCEQNLNHDAMYWYRQDPGQGLRLIYYSQIVNDFQKGDIAEGYSVSREKKESFPLTVTSAQKNPTAFYLCASSIPQYNEQFFGPGTRLTVL.

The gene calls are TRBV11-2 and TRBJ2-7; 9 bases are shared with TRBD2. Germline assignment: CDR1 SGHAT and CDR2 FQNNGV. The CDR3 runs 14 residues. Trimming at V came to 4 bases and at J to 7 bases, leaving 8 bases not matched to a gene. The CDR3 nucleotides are TGTGCCAGCAGCTCCGGACTAGCGTTTGGTGAGCAGTACTTC. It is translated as CASSSGLAFGEQYF.

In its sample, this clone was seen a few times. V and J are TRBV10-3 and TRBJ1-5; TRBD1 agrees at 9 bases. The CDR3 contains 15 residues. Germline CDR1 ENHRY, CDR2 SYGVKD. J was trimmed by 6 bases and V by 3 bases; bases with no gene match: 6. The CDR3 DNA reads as TGTGCCATCAGTGAAACAAGGGGACAGGGTCAGCCCCAGCATTTT. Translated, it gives CAISETRGQGQPQHF.

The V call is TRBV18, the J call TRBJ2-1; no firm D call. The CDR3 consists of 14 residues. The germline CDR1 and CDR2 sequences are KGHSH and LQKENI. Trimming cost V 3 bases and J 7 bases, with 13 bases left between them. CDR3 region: CASSPLRGRNEQFF. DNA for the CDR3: TGTGCCAGCTCACCTCTCCGAGGCCGGAATGAGCAGTTCTTC.

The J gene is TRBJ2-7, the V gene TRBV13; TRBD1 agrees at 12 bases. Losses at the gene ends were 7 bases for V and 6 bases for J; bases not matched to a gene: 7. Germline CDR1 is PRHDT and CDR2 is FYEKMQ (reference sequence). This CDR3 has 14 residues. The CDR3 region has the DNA TGTGCCAGCAACCGGGACAGGGGGCCCGGCGAGCAGTACTTC. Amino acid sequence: CASNRDRGPGEQYF.

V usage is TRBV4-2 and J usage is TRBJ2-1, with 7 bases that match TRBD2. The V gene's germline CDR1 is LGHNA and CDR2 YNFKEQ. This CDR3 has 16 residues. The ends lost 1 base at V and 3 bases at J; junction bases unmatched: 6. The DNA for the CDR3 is TGTGCCAGCAGCCAAGCAACTAGCGAGTTCTACAATGAGCAGTTCTTC. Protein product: CASSQATSEFYNEQFF.